These T cell receptor beta chains were read from a single sample in a study of OX40 agonist ivuxolimab in advanced cancers. Method: immunoSEQ multiplex PCR; TCRdb's copy keeps in-frame clones and lacks some. Seen here are approximately 38,000 clones, roughly four fifths observed once, and the top ten hold around 20%. The starting material was CD4+ or CD8+ T cells sorted from blood, obtained in a trial of the OX40 agonist ivuxolimab. The source is an adult with an advanced solid tumor such as melanoma, head and neck, liver or kidney cancer. Both conserved end residues are part of each CDR3. D genes are given only for firm matches. Clone size, where shown, is once, few, many, or a class for clones that have expanded.

TRBJ1-1	TRBV9	.	.	TGTGCCAGCAGCACAGGAGGACTTTTTAACACTGAAGCTTTCTTT	CASSTGGLFNTEAFF
TRBJ2-7	TRBV7-6	few	.	TGTGCCAGCAGCGAAACAGGGTCCCCTCCCTACGAGCAGTACTTC	CASSETGSPPYEQYF
TRBJ1-2	TRBV15	.	.	TGTGCCACCAGCAGAGACCGAGGGGCGGGGAGCTACACCTTC	CATSRDRGAGSYTF
TRBJ2-7	TRBV4-3	.	TRBD1	TGCGCCAGCAGTTTCAGTGGGACAGGGTCCTACGAGCAGTACTTC	CASSFSGTGSYEQYF
TRBJ1-3	TRBV27	.	.	TGTGCCAGCAGTACCACAGGGTTCGGAAACACCATATATTTT	CASSTTGFGNTIYF
TRBJ1-4	TRBV6-1	.	.	TGTGCCAGCAGTGAAGCCGAGGGGGTAGCTAATGAAAAACTGTTTTTT	CASSEAEGVANEKLFF
TRBJ1-4	TRBV18	.	TRBD1	TGTGCCAGCTCACCCGGGACAGGAGACATGGGGGAAAAACTGTTTTTT	CASSPGTGDMGEKLFF
TRBJ2-1	TRBV7-9	.	.	TGTGCCAGCAGCTATGGACTAACCTCCTACAATGAGCAGTTCTTC	CASSYGLTSYNEQFF
TRBJ2-7	TRBV5-4	few	TRBD1	TGTGCCAGCAGCTCCGGGACAGGGGGCTACGAGCAGTACTTC	CASSSGTGGYEQYF
TRBJ2-3	TRBV4-1	.	.	TGCGCCAGCAGCCAGTGGGGCGGGACCAGCACAGATACGCAGTATTTT	CASSQWGGTSTDTQYF
TRBJ2-3	TRBV9	few	TRBD2	TGTGCCAGCAGCTGGACTAGCGGGGGGGCCTCAGATACGCAGTATTTT	CASSWTSGGASDTQYF
TRBJ2-5	TRBV5-6	.	TRBD2	TGTGCCAGCAGCTTAGGACTAGCGGGGAACCTTCAAGAGACCCAGTACTTC	CASSLGLAGNLQETQYF
TRBJ2-7	TRBV7-9	few	.	TGTGCCAGCAGCCGAGGACAGACCTACGAGCAGTACTTC	CASSRGQTYEQYF
TRBJ2-5	TRBV28	.	TRBD2	TGTGCCAGCAGTTATACCCTAGCGGTCCAAGAGACCCAGTACTTC	CASSYTLAVQETQYF
TRBJ2-3	TRBV4-2	.	.	TGTGCCAGCAGCCAAGATTTAGCAGATACGCAGTATTTT	CASSQDLADTQYF
TRBJ1-3	TRBV15	.	.	TGTGCCACCAGCGTAAATATCGTCGACTCTGGAAACACCATATATTTT	CATSVNIVDSGNTIYF
TRBJ1-1	TRBV5-1	.	.	TGCGCCAGCAGCGACTCCGCTCTGAACACTGAAGCTTTCTTT	CASSDSALNTEAFF
TRBJ1-1	TRBV6-5	.	.	TGTGCCACCATCCCACAGGCAATGAACACTGAAGCTTTCTTT	CATIPQAMNTEAFF
TRBJ2-5	TRBV7-9	once	TRBD1	TGTGCCAGCAGCCCCACCAGGACAGGCGTGGGGGCCAAGACCCAGTACTTC	CASSPTRTGVGAKTQYF
TRBJ1-4	TRBV7-2	.	.	TGTGCCAGCAGCTACAGCGTGGGGGCAGTGAGTGAAAAACTGTTTTTT	CASSYSVGAVSEKLFF